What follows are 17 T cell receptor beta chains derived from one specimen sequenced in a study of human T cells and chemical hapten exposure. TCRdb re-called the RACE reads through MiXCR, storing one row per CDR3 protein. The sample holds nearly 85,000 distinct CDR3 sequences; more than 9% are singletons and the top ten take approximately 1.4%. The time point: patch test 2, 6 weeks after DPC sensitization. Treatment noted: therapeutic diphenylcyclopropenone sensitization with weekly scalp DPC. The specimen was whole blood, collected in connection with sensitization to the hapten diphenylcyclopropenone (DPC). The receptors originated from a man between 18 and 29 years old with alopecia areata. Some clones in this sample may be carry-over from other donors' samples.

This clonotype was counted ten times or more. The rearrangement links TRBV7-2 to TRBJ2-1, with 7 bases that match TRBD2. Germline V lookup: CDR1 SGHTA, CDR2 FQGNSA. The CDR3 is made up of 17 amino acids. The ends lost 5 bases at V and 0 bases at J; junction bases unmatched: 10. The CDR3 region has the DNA TGTGCCAGCAGCCTCAGCGCCGGGGGGAGCTCCTACAATGAGCAGTTCTTC. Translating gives CASSLSAGGSSYNEQFF.

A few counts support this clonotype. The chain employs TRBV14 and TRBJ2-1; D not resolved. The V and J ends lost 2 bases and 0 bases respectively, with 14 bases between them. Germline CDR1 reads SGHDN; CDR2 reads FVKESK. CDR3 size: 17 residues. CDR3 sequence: CASSQYVGWSSYNEQFF. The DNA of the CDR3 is TGTGCCAGCAGCCAATACGTGGGATGGAGCTCCTACAATGAGCAGTTCTTC.

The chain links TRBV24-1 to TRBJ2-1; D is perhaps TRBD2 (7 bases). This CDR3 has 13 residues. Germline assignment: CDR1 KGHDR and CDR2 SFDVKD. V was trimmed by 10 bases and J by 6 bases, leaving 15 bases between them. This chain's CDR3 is CATPRRGGNEQFF. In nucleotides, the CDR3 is TGTGCCACGCCGAGGAGGGGGGGCAATGAGCAGTTCTTC.

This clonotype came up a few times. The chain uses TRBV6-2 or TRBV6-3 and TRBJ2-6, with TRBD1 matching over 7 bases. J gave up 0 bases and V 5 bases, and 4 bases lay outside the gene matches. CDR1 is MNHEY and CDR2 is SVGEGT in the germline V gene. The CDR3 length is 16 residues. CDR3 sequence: CASSPTGDSGANVLTF. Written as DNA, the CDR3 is TGTGCCAGCAGTCCTACAGGGGACTCTGGGGCCAACGTCCTGACTTTC.

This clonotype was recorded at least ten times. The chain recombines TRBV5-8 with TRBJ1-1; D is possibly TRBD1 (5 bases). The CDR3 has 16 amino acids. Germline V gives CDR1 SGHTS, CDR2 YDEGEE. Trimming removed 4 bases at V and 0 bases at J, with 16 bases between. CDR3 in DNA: TGTGCCAGCAGCGAACAGGCGTTCCAGATGAACACTGAAGCTTTCTTT. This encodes CASSEQAFQMNTEAFF.

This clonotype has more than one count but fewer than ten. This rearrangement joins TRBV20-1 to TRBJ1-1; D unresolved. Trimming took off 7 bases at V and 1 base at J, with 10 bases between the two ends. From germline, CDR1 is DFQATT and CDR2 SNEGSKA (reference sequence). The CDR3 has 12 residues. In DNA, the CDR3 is TGCAGTGTAAAACTGGGGAACACTGAAGCTTTCTTT. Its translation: CSVKLGNTEAFF.

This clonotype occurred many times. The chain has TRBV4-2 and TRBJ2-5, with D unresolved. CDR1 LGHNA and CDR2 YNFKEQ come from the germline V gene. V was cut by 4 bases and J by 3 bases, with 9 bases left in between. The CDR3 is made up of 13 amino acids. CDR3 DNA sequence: TGTGCCAGCAGCCTCCAGCTGGAAGAGACCCAGTACTTC. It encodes CASSLQLEETQYF.

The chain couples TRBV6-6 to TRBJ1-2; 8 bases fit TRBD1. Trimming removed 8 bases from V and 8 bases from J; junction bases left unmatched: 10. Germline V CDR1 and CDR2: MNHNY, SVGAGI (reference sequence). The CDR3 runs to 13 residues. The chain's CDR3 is CASGKTGAQGYTF. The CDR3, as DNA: TGTGCCAGCGGGAAGACAGGGGCTCAGGGCTACACCTTC.

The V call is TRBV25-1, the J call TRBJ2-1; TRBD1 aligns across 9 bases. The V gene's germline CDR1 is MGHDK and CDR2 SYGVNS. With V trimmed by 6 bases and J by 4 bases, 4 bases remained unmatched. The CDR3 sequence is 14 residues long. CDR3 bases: TGTGCCAGCAGACCGGGACAGGGTTACAATGAGCAGTTCTTC. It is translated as CASRPGQGYNEQFF.

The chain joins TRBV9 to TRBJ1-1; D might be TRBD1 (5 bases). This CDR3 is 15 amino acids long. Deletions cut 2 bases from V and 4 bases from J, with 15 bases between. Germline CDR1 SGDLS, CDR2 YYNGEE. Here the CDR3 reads CASSVGTTVGTEAFF. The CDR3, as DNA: TGTGCCAGCAGCGTGGGGACTACAGTTGGCACTGAAGCTTTCTTT.

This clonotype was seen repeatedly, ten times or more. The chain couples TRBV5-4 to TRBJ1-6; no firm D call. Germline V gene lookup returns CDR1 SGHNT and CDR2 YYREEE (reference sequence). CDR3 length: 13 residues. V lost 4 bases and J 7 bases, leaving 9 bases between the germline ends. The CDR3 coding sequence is TGTGCCAGCAGCGATCAAGTAAATTCACCCCTCCACTTT. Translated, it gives CASSDQVNSPLHF. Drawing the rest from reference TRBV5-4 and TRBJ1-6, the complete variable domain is ETGVTQSPTHLIKTRGQQVTLRCSSQSGHNTVSWYQQALGQGPQFIFQYYREEENGRGNFPPRFSGLQFPNYSSELNVNALELDDSALYLCASSDQVNSPLHFGNGTRLTVT.

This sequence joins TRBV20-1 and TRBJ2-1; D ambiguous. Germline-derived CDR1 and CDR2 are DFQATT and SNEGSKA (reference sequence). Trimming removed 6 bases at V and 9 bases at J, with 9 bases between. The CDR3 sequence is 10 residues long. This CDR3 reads CSARYGEQFF. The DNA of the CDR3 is TGCAGTGCCAGATATGGTGAGCAGTTCTTC.

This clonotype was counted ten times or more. The CDR3 bases are TGTGCCAGCAGTTACCGCGGCGGGGGGGCCTACGAGCAGTACTTC. The encoded protein is CASSYRGGGAYEQYF. The chain has TRBV28 and TRBJ2-7; TRBD2 matches at 9 bases. The CDR3 spans 15 residues. Germline lookup yields CDR1 MDHEN and CDR2 SYDVKM. Losses at the gene ends were 4 bases for V and 2 bases for J; bases not matched to a gene: 6.

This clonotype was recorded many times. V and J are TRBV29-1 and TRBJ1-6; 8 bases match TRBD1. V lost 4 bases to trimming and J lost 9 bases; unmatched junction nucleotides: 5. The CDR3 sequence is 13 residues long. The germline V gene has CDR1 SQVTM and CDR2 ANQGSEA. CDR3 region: CSVGQGAGSPLHF. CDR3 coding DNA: TGCAGCGTTGGGCAGGGGGCCGGTTCACCCCTCCACTTT.

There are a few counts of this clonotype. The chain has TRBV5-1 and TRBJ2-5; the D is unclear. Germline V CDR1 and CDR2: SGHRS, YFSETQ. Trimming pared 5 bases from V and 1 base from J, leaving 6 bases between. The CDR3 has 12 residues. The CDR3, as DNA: TGCGCCAGCAGGGGTGGCCAAGAGACCCAGTACTTC. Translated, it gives CASRGGQETQYF.

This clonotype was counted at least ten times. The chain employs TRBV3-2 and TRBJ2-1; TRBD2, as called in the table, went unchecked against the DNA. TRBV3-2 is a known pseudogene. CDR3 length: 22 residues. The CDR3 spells CASSQERWTPSLAGESYNEQFF. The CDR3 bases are TGTGCCAGCAGCCAAGAACGGTGGACACCCAGTTTAGCGGGGGAATCCTACAATGAGCAGTTCTTC.

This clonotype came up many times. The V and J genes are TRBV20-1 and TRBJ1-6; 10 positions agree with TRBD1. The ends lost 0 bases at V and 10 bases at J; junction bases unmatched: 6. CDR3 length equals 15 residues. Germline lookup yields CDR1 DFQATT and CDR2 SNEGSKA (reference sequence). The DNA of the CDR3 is TGCAGTGCTAGAGAGACAGGGGGCATGGAGTCACCCCTCCACTTT. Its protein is CSARETGGMESPLHF.